Listed below are T cell receptor beta chains from one sample, sequenced in a study of T cells after yellow fever vaccination. TCRdb itself ran the 5' RACE reads through MiXCR, one entry per CDR3 protein. The profile shows about 430,000 distinct CDR3 sequences, over 15% of them singletons. Sequenced material: PBMCs, taken before the yellow fever booster vaccination. Receptors were obtained from a man younger than 35 who received the YFV17D yellow fever vaccine. CDR3s include the opening cysteine and the closing phenylalanine or tryptophan. D genes are given only for firm matches. Not all rows give a size; the values are once, few, many and, for expanded clones, a class.

>TRBV4-3|NA|TRBJ2-7|NA
CASSQEGPSGSYEQYF
TGCGCCAGCAGCCAAGAAGGTCCGAGCGGGTCCTACGAGCAGTACTTC
>TRBV12-3/TRBV12-4|once|TRBJ1-2|TRBD1
CASSLVAGGNYGYTF
TGTGCCAGCAGTTTAGTGGCAGGGGGTAACTATGGCTACACCTTC
>TRBV5-1|NA|TRBJ2-1|NA
CASSLGGGRYEQFF
TGCGCCAGCAGCTTGGGAGGCGGAAGGTATGAGCAGTTCTTC
>TRBV4-2|NA|TRBJ2-4|TRBD1
CASSQAGTGGTLAKNIQYF
TGTGCCAGCAGCCAAGCGGGGACAGGAGGAACTCTAGCCAAAAACATTCAGTACTTC
>TRBV28|NA|TRBJ2-5|NA
CASSAPGLQETQYF
TGTGCCAGCAGTGCACCGGGACTCCAAGAGACCCAGTACTTC
>TRBV7-7|NA|TRBJ2-7|TRBD1
CASSLRDRYEQYF
TGTGCCAGCAGCTTACGGGACAGATACGAGCAGTACTTC
>TRBV6-5|few|TRBJ1-1|NA
CASRLLRGHLNTEAFF
TGTGCCAGCAGACTCCTAAGGGGACACCTGAACACTGAAGCTTTCTTT
>TRBV6-5|few|TRBJ2-3|NA
CASSYEGADTQYF
TGTGCCAGCAGTTACGAGGGAGCAGATACGCAGTATTTT
>TRBV12-3/TRBV12-4|few|TRBJ2-5|TRBD2
CASSLPAERGAQETQYF
TGTGCCAGCAGTCTCCCCGCCGAGCGGGGGGCCCAAGAGACCCAGTACTTC
>TRBV2|few|TRBJ2-1|NA
CASNSPSDRLSYNEQFF
TGTGCCAGCAATTCTCCCTCCGACAGGCTCTCCTACAATGAGCAGTTCTTC
>TRBV4-3|few|TRBJ2-2|NA
CASSQDRGSRAGELFF
TGCGCCAGCAGCCAAGATCGCGGGTCGAGGGCCGGGGAGCTGTTTTTT
>TRBV20-1|once|TRBJ2-7|NA
CSATPGLKISYEQYF
TGCAGTGCCACCCCCGGACTTAAAATCTCCTACGAGCAGTACTTC
>TRBV12-3/TRBV12-4|NA|TRBJ1-1|NA
CASVSANTEAFF
TGTGCCAGCGTATCGGCGAACACTGAAGCTTTCTTT
>TRBV4-3|few|TRBJ1-1|NA
CASSQSDRNTEAFF
TGCGCCAGCAGCCAATCGGACAGGAACACTGAAGCTTTCTTT
>TRBV12-3/TRBV12-4|NA|TRBJ2-2|TRBD1
CASSDRANTGELFF
TGTGCCAGCAGTGACAGGGCGAACACCGGGGAGCTGTTTTTT
>TRBV7-2|NA|TRBJ1-5|NA
CASTLGGPQHF
TGTGCCAGCACCCTCGGTGGGCCCCAGCATTTT
>TRBV24-1|NA|TRBJ1-5|NA
CATSSPGLGQPQHF
TGTGCCACCAGTAGTCCGGGACTTGGGCAGCCCCAGCATTTT
>TRBV20-1|NA|TRBJ2-5|NA
CSARSGVEGTQYF
TGCAGTGCTAGATCCGGGGTCGAGGGGACCCAGTACTTC
>TRBV18|NA|TRBJ1-1|NA
CASSPSGPGRTEAFF
TGTGCCAGCTCACCATCAGGGCCGGGACGCACTGAAGCTTTCTTT
>TRBV20-1|few|TRBJ1-2|TRBD1
CSARPGTVNYGYTF
TGCAGTGCTAGACCTGGGACAGTCAACTATGGCTACACCTTC
>TRBV21-1|few|TRBJ1-6|NA
CASSDLAGASDSPLHF
TGTGCCAGCAGCGATTTGGCAGGGGCCTCGGATTCACCCCTCCACTTT
>TRBV20-1|NA|TRBJ2-1|NA
CSASPQYNEQFF
TGCAGTGCTAGTCCCCAGTACAATGAGCAGTTCTTC
>TRBV29-1|NA|TRBJ1-4|NA
CSVEVGGVGEKLFF
TGCAGCGTTGAAGTTGGCGGGGTTGGTGAAAAACTGTTTTTT
>TRBV20-1|few|TRBJ2-3|TRBD2
CSARDRRLAGTDTQYF
TGCAGTGCTAGAGATCGGCGGCTAGCGGGGACAGATACGCAGTATTTT
>TRBV28|few|TRBJ1-1|NA
CATLPLGGGRNTEAFF
TGTGCCACTCTACCCCTGGGGGGGGGCCGGAACACTGAAGCTTTCTTT
>TRBV30|few|TRBJ2-3|NA
CAWSSGVGTQYF
TGTGCCTGGAGTTCCGGGGTGGGTACGCAGTATTTT
>TRBV2|NA|TRBJ1-5|NA
CASTGFGAQPQHF
TGTGCCAGCACCGGATTTGGGGCTCAGCCCCAGCATTTT
>TRBV6-5|NA|TRBJ2-2|TRBD1
CASRTYSQGDTGELFF
TGTGCCAGCAGAACTTACTCACAGGGGGACACCGGGGAGCTGTTTTTT
>TRBV5-6|NA|TRBJ2-3|TRBD2
CASSLKGLAGGFTDTQYF
TGTGCCAGCAGCTTGAAGGGACTAGCGGGGGGGTTCACAGATACGCAGTATTTT
>TRBV12-3/TRBV12-4|NA|TRBJ2-5|NA
CASSKGVQETQYF
TGTGCCAGCAGCAAAGGGGTCCAAGAGACCCAGTACTTC
>TRBV19|few|TRBJ2-6|NA
CASSTTGAGANVLTF
TGTGCCAGTAGTACGACAGGAGCTGGGGCCAACGTCCTGACTTTC
>TRBV5-1|NA|TRBJ2-3|NA
CASSTAGLDTDTQYF
TGCGCCAGCAGCACGGCAGGGTTGGACACAGATACGCAGTATTTT
>TRBV12-3/TRBV12-4|NA|TRBJ1-2|NA
CASSSPEGVNYGYTF
TGTGCCAGCAGTTCGCCCGAGGGCGTAAACTATGGCTACACCTTC
>TRBV5-1|NA|TRBJ1-1|TRBD1
CASSSGTGYVAEAFF
TGCGCCAGCAGCTCCGGGACAGGGTATGTCGCTGAAGCTTTCTTT
>TRBV4-3|NA|TRBJ2-5|NA
CASSSTFGETQYF
TGCGCCAGCAGCTCCACCTTCGGAGAGACCCAGTACTTC
>TRBV19|NA|TRBJ2-6|NA
CASSAGLPAGANVLTF
TGTGCCAGTAGTGCCGGACTACCGGCTGGGGCCAACGTCCTGACTTTC
>TRBV27|NA|TRBJ1-5|NA
CASSPNVGNQPQHF
TGTGCCAGCAGTCCGAATGTAGGCAATCAGCCCCAGCATTTT